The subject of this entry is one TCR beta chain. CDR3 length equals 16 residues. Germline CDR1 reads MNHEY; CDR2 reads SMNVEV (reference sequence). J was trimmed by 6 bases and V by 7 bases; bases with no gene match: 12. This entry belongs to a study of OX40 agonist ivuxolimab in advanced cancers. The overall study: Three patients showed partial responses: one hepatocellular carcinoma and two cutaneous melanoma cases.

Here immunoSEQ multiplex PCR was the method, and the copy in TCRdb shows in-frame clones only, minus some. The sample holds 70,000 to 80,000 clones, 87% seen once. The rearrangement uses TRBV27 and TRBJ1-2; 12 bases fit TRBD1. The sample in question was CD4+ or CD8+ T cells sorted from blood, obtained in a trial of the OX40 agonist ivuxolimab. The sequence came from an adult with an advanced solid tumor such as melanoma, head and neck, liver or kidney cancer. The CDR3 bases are TGTGCCAGCACAAAGACCGGGACAGGGGGCGCGAATGGCTACACCTTC. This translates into CASTKTGTGGANGYTF.